This TCR beta chain was sequenced for a study of cytomegalovirus exposure and HLA in healthy donors. Trimming left V 7 bases short and J 7 bases short, with 15 bases between. The CDR3 is 12 amino acids. Germline V gene sequence: CDR1 SQVTM, CDR2 ANQGSEA. It was with 60 Vbeta and 13 Jbeta primers that the PCR ran. The method was immunoSEQ multiplex PCR; TCRdb's version includes in-frame clones alone and lacks a portion of them. The data contain about 200,000 clones, more than 75% of them singletons. Study-wide findings and caveats: The presence/absence work took it that sequencing depth was about the same across donors.

As regards this clone: Its antigen remains unknown.

The receptor's source is a male donor in good health and CMV-seronegative. This chain links TRBV29-1 with TRBJ2-3, with a weak D call TRBD2 (6 bases). The specimen was PBMCs. The CDR3 sequence: CSAIARGYTQYF. The CDR3 nucleotides are TGCAGCGCCATAGCCCGGGGGTATACGCAGTATTTT.